This TCR beta chain originates from a study of T cells in narcolepsy. General observations from the study: Same-patient CSF and blood CD4+ T cell clonotypes included HCRT-specific and TRIB2-specific autoreactive ones. No autoreactive T cell clone sequences appeared in some memory CD4+ repertoires. Blood of same and different patients, but not healthy controls, reportedly held recurring autoreactive clonotypes.

The protocol was immunoSEQ multiplex PCR, while the TCRdb copy is restricted to in-frame clones and leaves out a portion. This table has 25,000 to 35,000 clones, 70% to 80% appearing once. About this clone: Its antigen is as yet unknown.

This CDR3 spans 17 amino acids. The germline V gene has CDR1 SGHRS and CDR2 YFSETQ. Trimming left V 4 bases short and J 2 bases short, with 19 bases between. This receptor was obtained from a human donor with narcolepsy. Sequences were obtained from CD45RA- memory CD4+ T cells from PBMCs. This chain connects TRBV5-1 to TRBJ1-3, with D tentatively TRBD1 (5 bases). The CDR3 loop is CASSLGDGVRPGNTIYF. Written as DNA, the CDR3 is TGCGCCAGCAGCCTAGGGGACGGGGTTCGGCCTGGAAACACCATATATTTT.